These 26 T cell receptor beta chains were all obtained from the same sample, sequenced in a study of blood T cell repertoires in COVID-19. Some clones are missing from TCRdb's copy, which holds only in-frame ones; the method was immunoSEQ multiplex PCR. The table shows roughly 260,000 clones, with about 90% occurring only once. The sequenced material came from PBMCs or T cells enriched from blood (not recorded which). All receptors come from a woman younger than 35 who had recovered from COVID-19.

The chain couples TRBV9 to TRBJ2-2; 8 positions match TRBD2. With 3 bases clipped from V and 3 bases from J, the junction kept 7 bases outside the gene matches. The CDR3 contains 16 residues. The germline CDR1 and CDR2 sequences are SGDLS and YYNGEE. Here the CDR3 reads CASSERGSPDTGELFF. The CDR3 DNA reads TGTGCCAGCAGCGAGCGGGGGTCCCCAGACACCGGGGAGCTGTTTTTT. The full variable domain, in which reference TRBV9 and TRBJ2-2 provide the parts outside the CDR3, is DSGVTQTPKHLITATGQRVTLRCSPRSGDLSVYWYQQSLDQGLQFLIQYYNGEERAKGNILERFSAQQFPDLHSELNLSSLELGDSALYFCASSERGSPDTGELFFGEGSRLTVL.

The V call is TRBV9, the J call TRBJ1-5, with a possible D match to TRBD1 (6 bases). The CDR3 spans 15 residues. Deletions cut 0 bases from V and 7 bases from J, with 14 bases between. CDR1 and CDR2 from the germline V gene are SGDLS and YYNGEE. CDR3 protein: CASSVESGQNQPQHF. Written as DNA, the CDR3 is TGTGCCAGCAGCGTAGAAAGCGGACAGAACCAGCCCCAGCATTTT.

The V and J genes are TRBV4-1 and TRBJ2-1; TRBD2 is a possible D gene (5 bases). CDR1 is MGHRA, CDR2 YSYEKL, per germline. This CDR3 is 18 amino acids long. V was cut by 0 bases and J by 0 bases, with 15 bases left in between. The CDR3 reads CASSQEGRGRDSYNEQFF. DNA of the CDR3: TGCGCCAGCAGCCAAGAAGGAAGAGGGCGCGACTCCTACAATGAGCAGTTCTTC.

This sequence joins TRBV27 and TRBJ1-4, with 9 bases that match TRBD1. V gave up 5 bases and J gave up 6 bases; unmatched junction bases: 4. Germline V lookup: CDR1 MNHEY, CDR2 SMNVEV (reference sequence). The CDR3 runs 14 residues. The CDR3 loop is CASSRQGVDEKLFF. Here the CDR3 DNA reads TGTGCCAGCAGTCGACAGGGGGTAGATGAAAAACTGTTTTTT.

This clone was recorded a few times. V and J are TRBV19 and TRBJ1-5; D not certain. The CDR3 spans 15 residues. Germline V CDR1 and CDR2: LNHDA, SQIVND (reference sequence). Trimming removed 7 bases at V and 4 bases at J, with 17 bases between. In nucleotides, the CDR3 is TGTGCCAGTAATTTCAGAACGGAGTTAAATCAGCCCCAGCATTTT. Translated: CASNFRTELNQPQHF. Filled out from reference TRBV19 and TRBJ1-5, the complete variable domain reads DGGITQSPKYLFRKEGQNVTLSCEQNLNHDAMYWYRQDPGQGLRLIYYSQIVNDFQKGDIAEGYSVSREKKESFPLTVTSAQKNPTAFYLCASNFRTELNQPQHFGDGTRLSIL.

The chain recombines TRBV7-8 with TRBJ2-6, with 12 bases matching TRBD2. The CDR3 is 19 amino acids. Germline V gene sequence: CDR1 SGHVS, CDR2 FQNEAQ. The V segment lost 0 bases and the J segment 0 bases; nucleotides outside the gene matches: 3. The CDR3 DNA reads TGTGCCAGCAGCTTAGCGCGACTAGCGGGGGACTCTGGGGCCAACGTCCTGACTTTC. Residues: CASSLARLAGDSGANVLTF.

The chain carries TRBV19 and TRBJ1-5; D perhaps matches TRBD1 (6 bases). Germline V CDR1 and CDR2: LNHDA, SQIVND (reference sequence). V was cut by 5 bases and J by 0 bases, with 11 bases left in between. This CDR3 comprises 15 residues. The DNA for the CDR3 is TGTGCCAGTAGTGCACAGGGATATAGCAATCAGCCCCAGCATTTT. Its protein product is CASSAQGYSNQPQHF. Combining the CDR3 with reference TRBV19 and TRBJ1-5 gives the whole variable domain DGGITQSPKYLFRKEGQNVTLSCEQNLNHDAMYWYRQDPGQGLRLIYYSQIVNDFQKGDIAEGYSVSREKKESFPLTVTSAQKNPTAFYLCASSAQGYSNQPQHFGDGTRLSIL.

V gene TRBV9 combines with J gene TRBJ1-1; D is unclear. Trimming removed 3 bases from V and 1 base from J, with 10 bases in between. This CDR3 contains 14 residues. Germline V lookup: CDR1 SGDLS, CDR2 YYNGEE. The CDR3 region is CASSDGPSNTEAFF. As DNA, the CDR3 is TGTGCCAGCAGCGATGGCCCATCGAACACTGAAGCTTTCTTT.

The V gene is TRBV24-1, the J gene TRBJ1-3, with a possible D match to TRBD1 (5 bases). Per the germline V gene, CDR1 is KGHDR and CDR2 is SFDVKD. There are 15 residues in the CDR3. V lost 2 bases and J 1 base, leaving 8 bases between the germline ends. The CDR3 nucleotides are TGTGCCACCAGTGATTCACGGGGGTCTGGAAACACCATATATTTT. It specifies CATSDSRGSGNTIYF.

V usage is TRBV6-5 and J usage is TRBJ1-6, with 10 bases aligning to TRBD1. The CDR3 length is 16 residues. V dropped 2 bases and J dropped 6; count of bases not matched to a gene: 4. Germline lookup yields CDR1 MNHEY and CDR2 SVGAGI. The CDR3 DNA reads as TGTGCCAGCAGTTACGAAGGACAGGGGGGTAATTCACCCCTCCACTTT. Protein sequence: CASSYEGQGGNSPLHF.

This clone was recorded only once. The chain joins TRBV10-3 to TRBJ2-7; 9 positions agree with TRBD2. Germline V gives CDR1 ENHRY, CDR2 SYGVKD. This CDR3 is 17 amino acids long. V shed 5 bases and J 4 bases; nucleotides not matched to a gene: 15. This CDR3 is CAISYGTSGGSGYEQYF. The CDR3, as DNA: TGTGCCATCAGTTACGGGACCAGCGGGGGGAGTGGGTACGAGCAGTACTTC.

This sequence joins TRBV5-5 and TRBJ1-3; D is unresolved. CDR1 and CDR2 (germline): SGHKS, YYEKEE (reference sequence). The CDR3 spans 14 residues. The germline V and J ends were trimmed by 0 bases and 4 bases, with 8 bases remaining between them. The CDR3 is CASSLGGPGNTIYF. In DNA form, the CDR3 reads TGTGCCAGCAGCTTGGGAGGGCCCGGAAACACCATATATTTT.

This chain joins TRBV28 and TRBJ1-2; 7 bases are shared with TRBD1. In germline, CDR1 is MDHEN, CDR2 SYDVKM. Germline trimming cut 6 bases from V and 4 bases from J; bases unmatched to any gene: 8. The length of the CDR3 is 14 residues. The CDR3 region has the DNA TGTGCCAGCAGCCGACAGGGCGGCGTCTATGGCTACACCTTC. Its protein is CASSRQGGVYGYTF.

The chain is built from TRBV7-8 and TRBJ1-2; D gene ambiguous. Trimming removed 4 bases at V and 6 bases at J, with 15 bases between. The V gene's germline CDR1 is SGHVS and CDR2 FQNEAQ. This CDR3 contains 14 residues. Written as DNA, the CDR3 is TGTGCCAGCAGCTCCTACACAGACAATGATGGCTACACCTTC. The encoded protein is CASSSYTDNDGYTF.

The genes are TRBV5-6 and TRBJ1-5; possible D gene TRBD1, 5 bases. CDR1 is SGHDT, CDR2 YYEEEE, per germline. Trimming cost V 0 bases and J 4 bases, with 14 bases left between them. This CDR3 has 16 residues. CDR3 DNA sequence: TGTGCCAGCAGCTTGGCCGCAAGGGGAAGGAATCAGCCCCAGCATTTT. Residues: CASSLAARGRNQPQHF.

In its sample, this clone was seen a few times. The rearrangement links TRBV13 to TRBJ2-7; D possibly corresponds to TRBD1 (6 bases). Deletions cut 4 bases from V and 0 bases from J, with 16 bases between. In germline, CDR1 is PRHDT, CDR2 FYEKMQ (reference sequence). CDR3 length: 16 residues. This CDR3 reads CASSSRWGPSSYEQYF. The CDR3, as DNA: TGTGCCAGCAGCTCCAGGTGGGGGCCCAGCTCCTACGAGCAGTACTTC.

The rearrangement uses TRBV3-1 (or the pseudogene TRBV3-2) and TRBJ1-1; D is undetermined. The CDR3 length is 13 residues. The V end was cut by 1 base, the J end by 1 base, with 4 bases between. Germline-derived CDR1 and CDR2 are LGHDT and YNNKEL (reference sequence). The CDR3 loop is CASSQVKNTEAFF. CDR3 DNA: TGTGCCAGCAGCCAAGTTAAGAACACTGAAGCTTTCTTT.

This chain links TRBV11-3 with TRBJ2-1, with D tentatively TRBD2 (5 bases). CDR1 SGHNT and CDR2 YENEEA come from the germline V gene. The CDR3 has 14 amino acids. Trimming removed 1 base at V and 9 bases at J, with 13 bases between. DNA for the CDR3: TGTGCCAGCAGCTTAGGTGGGAGCGGTGTTGAGCAGTTCTTC. Protein product: CASSLGGSGVEQFF.

This chain uses TRBV5-3 with TRBJ1-1, with D tentatively TRBD1 (6 bases). TRBV5-3 is reported as an ORF; its role is uncertain. The CDR3 has 14 residues. Trimming left V 1 base short and J 0 bases short, with 7 bases between. The CDR3 protein is CARSLRTVNTEAFF. CDR3 in DNA: TGTGCCAGAAGCTTGAGGACAGTGAACACTGAAGCTTTCTTT.

The chain has TRBV6-1 and TRBJ2-1, with 12 bases that match TRBD2. Trimming removed 2 bases from V and 8 bases from J; junction bases left unmatched: 7. The CDR3 consists of 16 residues. Germline loops: CDR1 MNHNS, CDR2 SASEGT. In DNA, the CDR3 is TGTGCCAGCAGTGAAAGCCCCGGACTAGCGGGACATGAGCAGTTCTTC. Its translation is CASSESPGLAGHEQFF.

The chain links TRBV4-1 to TRBJ2-1; 10 positions match TRBD1. The CDR3 has 14 amino acids. Germline V CDR1 and CDR2: MGHRA, YSYEKL. V shed 8 bases and J 4 bases; nucleotides not matched to a gene: 5. CDR3 loop: CASQDRGLYNEQFF. CDR3 DNA: TGCGCCAGCCAAGACAGGGGGCTGTACAATGAGCAGTTCTTC.

The V gene is TRBV4-1, the J gene TRBJ2-5; a weak D match, TRBD2 (5 bases). The V end was cut by 6 bases, the J end by 2 bases, with 16 bases between. CDR3 length equals 15 residues. From germline, CDR1 is MGHRA and CDR2 YSYEKL. CDR3 sequence: CASRDRAVTQETQYF. CDR3 bases: TGCGCCAGCAGGGATCGAGCGGTTACACAAGAGACCCAGTACTTC.

The V call is TRBV5-4, the J call TRBJ2-3; possible D gene TRBD2, 5 bases. Germline CDR1 is SGHNT and CDR2 is YYREEE (reference sequence). The CDR3 consists of 14 residues. V lost 0 bases and J 10 bases, leaving 15 bases between the germline ends. The DNA for the CDR3 is TGTGCCAGCAGCTTGGACGGGATGCCGAGGGCGCAGTATTTT. Its protein is CASSLDGMPRAQYF.

This sequence joins TRBV11-2 and TRBJ2-1; D remains ambiguous. The CDR3 runs to 14 residues. V lost 4 bases and J lost 5, with 12 bases in between. Germline V gene data show CDR1 as SGHAT and CDR2 as FQNNGV. CDR3 bases: TGTGCCAGCAGCTCCCCCACCCCTAACAATGAGCAGTTCTTC. It specifies CASSSPTPNNEQFF.

The chain is built from TRBV5-1 and TRBJ1-4; no reliable D call. The V gene's germline CDR1 is SGHRS and CDR2 YFSETQ. V was clipped by 1 base and J by 3 bases, with 4 bases between them. The CDR3 runs 13 residues. CDR3 loop: CASSLLSNEKLFF. The CDR3 bases are TGCGCCAGCAGCTTGCTTTCTAATGAAAAACTGTTTTTT.

Here the CDR3 reads CASSSRTKYEQYF. CDR3 DNA: TGTGCCAGCAGCTCCCGGACTAAGTACGAGCAGTACTTC. The chain links TRBV12-3 or TRBV12-4 to TRBJ2-7, with D perhaps matching TRBD2 (6 bases). Trimming removed 6 bases from V and 4 bases from J, with 13 bases in between. The CDR3 is made up of 13 amino acids.